This TCR beta chain appears in the sequencing data of a study of blood T cell repertoires in COVID-19. Across the whole study: Samples came from the United States, Italy and Spain, spanning acute and convalescent COVID-19.

The CDR3 is made up of 14 amino acids. The V end was cut by 7 bases, the J end by 0 bases, with 10 bases between. Germline CDR1 and CDR2: MNHEY and SMNVEV (reference sequence). Libraries were prepared by immunoSEQ multiplex PCR; TCRdb keeps only in-frame clonotypes and omits some of them. The sample yields around 220,000 clones, nearly 90% seen once. Input material: peripheral blood. The source is a woman aged 40 to 50 who had recovered from COVID-19. V is TRBV27 and J is TRBJ1-3; D uncertain. Here the CDR3 reads CASMSISSGNTIYF. CDR3 bases: TGTGCCAGCATGTCTATATCCTCTGGAAACACCATATATTTT.